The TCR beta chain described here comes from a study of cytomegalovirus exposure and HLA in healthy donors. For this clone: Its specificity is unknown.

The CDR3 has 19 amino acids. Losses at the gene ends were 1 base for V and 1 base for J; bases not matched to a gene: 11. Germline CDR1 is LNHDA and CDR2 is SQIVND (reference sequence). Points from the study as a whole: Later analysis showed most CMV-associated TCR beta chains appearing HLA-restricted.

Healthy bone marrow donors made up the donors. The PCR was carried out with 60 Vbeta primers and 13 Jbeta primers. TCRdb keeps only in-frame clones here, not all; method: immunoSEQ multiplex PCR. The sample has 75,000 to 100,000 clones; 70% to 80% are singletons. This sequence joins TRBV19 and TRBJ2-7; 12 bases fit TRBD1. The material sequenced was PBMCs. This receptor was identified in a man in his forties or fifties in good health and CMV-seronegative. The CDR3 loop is CASSIVLFPGQGASYEQYF. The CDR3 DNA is TGTGCCAGTAGTATAGTCCTCTTCCCGGGACAGGGGGCTTCCTACGAGCAGTACTTC.